This T cell receptor beta chain emerged from a study of regulatory T cells in long-lasting Graves disease. The length of the CDR3 is 14 residues. V shed 4 bases and J shed 8 bases, with 15 bases lying between them. Germline values: CDR1 SEHNR, CDR2 FQNEAQ (reference sequence). Specified time point: newly diagnosed GD, antithyroid drugs for less than 3 months. RNA isolated from PBMCs was used to make the TCR library. Researchers made TCR beta libraries by using iRepertoire HTBI primers and running Arm-PCR on CDR3 regions. TCRdb ran MiXCR on the multiplex PCR reads and lists one entry per CDR3 protein. Counted here are hundreds of thousands of distinct CDR3 sequences, about 16% occurring once; the ten biggest clones make up 25%. This same sample was also taken into another study, of T cells in Graves' hyperthyroidism and ophthalmopathy. From that paper: Most thyroid-expanded clonotypes above 0.001 were also found in blood.

The clonotype comes from a middle-aged woman with Graves disease. This specimen was peripheral blood mononuclear cells (PBMCs), taken at new diagnosis, from a patient treated with antithyroid drugs. The chain has TRBV7-9 and TRBJ2-1; the D is unclear. In DNA, the CDR3 is TGTGCCAGCAGCTACACTTTACCTGGGGATGAGCAGTTCTTC. Translation gives CASSYTLPGDEQFF.